This T cell receptor beta chain appears in the sequencing data of a study of beta chain features in type 1 diabetes. Trimming removed 4 bases from V and 4 bases from J; junction bases left unmatched: 9. CDR1 SGDLS and CDR2 YYNGEE come from the germline V gene. The CDR3 is 15 amino acids. A single heparinised blood sample, averaging around 120 mL, was obtained per donor. This clone came up many times. Reverse transcribing all isolated RNA meant expressed TCRB transcripts were sequenced. Method: immunoSEQ multiplex PCR; TCRdb's copy keeps in-frame clones and lacks some. Among about 300,000 clones, about 8% were seen once, and the ten largest hold 1%.

The source of this sequence is a woman younger than 30 in good health. The V gene is TRBV9, the J gene TRBJ2-3, with 7 bases fitting TRBD2. The sequencing sample was made of central memory CD4+ T cells from blood. CDR3 sequence reads: CASSSNSGGPDTQYF. The DNA for the CDR3 is TGTGCCAGCAGCTCAAACTCGGGAGGACCAGATACGCAGTATTTT. Using reference TRBV9 and TRBJ2-3 for the parts outside the CDR3, the full variable domain is DSGVTQTPKHLITATGQRVTLRCSPRSGDLSVYWYQQSLDQGLQFLIQYYNGEERAKGNILERFSAQQFPDLHSELNLSSLELGDSALYFCASSSNSGGPDTQYFGPGTRLTVL.